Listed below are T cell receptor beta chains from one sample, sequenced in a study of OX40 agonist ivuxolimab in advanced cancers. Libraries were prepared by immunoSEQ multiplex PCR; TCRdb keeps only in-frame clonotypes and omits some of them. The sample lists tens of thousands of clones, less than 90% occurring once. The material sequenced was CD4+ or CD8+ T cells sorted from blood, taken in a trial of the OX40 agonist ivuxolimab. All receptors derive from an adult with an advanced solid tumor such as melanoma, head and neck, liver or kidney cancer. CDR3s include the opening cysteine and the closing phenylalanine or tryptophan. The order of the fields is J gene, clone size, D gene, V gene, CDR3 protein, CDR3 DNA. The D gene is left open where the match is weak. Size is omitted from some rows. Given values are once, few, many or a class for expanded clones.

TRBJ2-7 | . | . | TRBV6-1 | CASSEDRNQLVEQYF | TGTGCCAGCAGTGAAGATAGAAATCAACTAGTTGAGCAGTACTTC
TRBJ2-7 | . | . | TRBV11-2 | CASSLGTLYEQYF | TGTGCCAGCAGCTTAGGGACCCTCTACGAGCAGTACTTC
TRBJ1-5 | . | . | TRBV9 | CASSVGRDNQPQHF | TGTGCCAGCAGCGTAGGCAGGGACAATCAGCCCCAGCATTTT
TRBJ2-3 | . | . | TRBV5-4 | CASSLVVGGGSTDTQYF | TGTGCCAGCAGCTTGGTGGTAGGCGGAGGGAGCACAGATACGCAGTATTTT
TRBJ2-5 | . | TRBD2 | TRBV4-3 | CASSQFGFGVAGGQETQYF | TGCGCCAGCAGCCAATTCGGTTTTGGGGTAGCGGGGGGCCAAGAGACCCAGTACTTC
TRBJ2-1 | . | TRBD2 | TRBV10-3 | CANSLAGAGDEQFF | TGTGCCAACTCTCTAGCGGGGGCTGGTGATGAGCAGTTCTTC
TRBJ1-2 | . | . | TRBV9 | CASSPWGDSNYGYTF | TGTGCCAGCAGCCCCTGGGGGGATTCTAACTATGGCTACACCTTC
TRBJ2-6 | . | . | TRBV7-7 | CASSLGGQLAGANVLTF | TGTGCCAGCAGCCTAGGGGGACAACTCGCTGGGGCCAACGTCCTGACTTTC
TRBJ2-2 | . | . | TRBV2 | CASRADGTTGELFF | TGTGCCAGCAGGGCAGACGGGACCACCGGGGAGCTGTTTTTT
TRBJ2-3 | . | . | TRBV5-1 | CASSLGRGRTDTQYF | TGCGCCAGCAGCTTGGGACGGGGCCGCACAGATACGCAGTATTTT
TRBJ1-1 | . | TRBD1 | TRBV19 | CASSIDPTPGQRAFF | TGTGCCAGTAGTATAGACCCCACACCGGGACAGAGAGCTTTCTTT
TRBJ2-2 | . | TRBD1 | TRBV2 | CASTLAGGAGELFF | TGTGCCAGCACTTTGGCAGGGGGAGCCGGGGAGCTGTTTTTT
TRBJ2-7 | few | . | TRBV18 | CASSPYEGPSYEQYF | TGTGCCAGCTCACCATACGAGGGGCCCTCCTACGAGCAGTACTTC
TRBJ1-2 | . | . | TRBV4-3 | CASSQVVVQGYGYTF | TGCGCCAGCAGCCAAGTCGTCGTACAGGGCTATGGCTACACCTTC
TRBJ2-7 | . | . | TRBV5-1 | CASMDPGGKDEQYF | TGCGCCAGCATGGATCCGGGGGGCAAGGACGAGCAGTACTTC
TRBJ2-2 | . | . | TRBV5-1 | CASRSLTGELFF | TGCGCCAGCAGGAGTCTGACCGGGGAGCTGTTTTTT
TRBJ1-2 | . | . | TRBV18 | CASSPRDRANYGYTF | TGTGCCAGCTCACCGCGGGACCGAGCTAACTATGGCTACACCTTC
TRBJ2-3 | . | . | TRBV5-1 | CASSPELSGSGADTQYF | TGCGCCAGCAGCCCCGAACTCTCTGGGAGTGGCGCAGATACGCAGTATTTT
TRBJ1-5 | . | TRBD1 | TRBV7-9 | CASSPTGELGNQPQHF | TGTGCCAGCAGCCCGACAGGGGAATTAGGGAATCAGCCCCAGCATTTT
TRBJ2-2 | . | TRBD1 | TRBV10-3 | CAISADRGLNTGELFF | TGTGCCATCAGCGCCGACAGGGGTCTGAACACCGGGGAGCTGTTTTTT
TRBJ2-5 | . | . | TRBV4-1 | CASSQAEGAETQYF | TGCGCCAGCAGCCAGGCGGAGGGGGCAGAGACCCAGTACTTC
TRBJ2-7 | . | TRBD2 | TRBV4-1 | CASSLSRLAGVSEQYF | TGCGCCAGCAGCTTATCTCGACTAGCGGGAGTAAGCGAGCAGTACTTC
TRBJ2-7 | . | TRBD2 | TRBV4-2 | CASSQDVGLAGSEQYF | TGTGCCAGCAGCCAGGACGTTGGACTAGCGGGAAGCGAGCAGTACTTC
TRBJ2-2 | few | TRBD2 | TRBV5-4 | CASSSPGLNTGELFF | TGTGCCAGCAGCTCCCCGGGACTAAACACCGGGGAGCTGTTTTTT
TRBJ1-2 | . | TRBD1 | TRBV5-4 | CASSFTGGGWDYGYTF | TGTGCCAGCAGCTTTACAGGGGGCGGTTGGGACTATGGCTACACCTTC
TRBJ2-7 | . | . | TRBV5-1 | CASSLGDPYEQYF | TGCGCCAGCAGCTTAGGGGACCCCTACGAGCAGTACTTC
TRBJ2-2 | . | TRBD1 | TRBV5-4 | CASSSGTGNTGELFF | TGTGCCAGCAGCTCCGGGACAGGTAACACCGGGGAGCTGTTTTTT
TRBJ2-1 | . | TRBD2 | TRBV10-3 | CAISESSGNNEQFF | TGTGCCATCAGTGAGTCGAGCGGGAACAATGAGCAGTTCTTC
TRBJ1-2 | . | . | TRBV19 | CASSTTDRNYGYTF | TGTGCCAGTAGTACCACGGACAGAAACTATGGCTACACCTTC
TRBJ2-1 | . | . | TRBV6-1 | CASSESQGLFNEQFF | TGTGCCAGCAGTGAAAGTCAGGGATTGTTCAATGAGCAGTTCTTC
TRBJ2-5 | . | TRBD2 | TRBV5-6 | CASSLAIRGGRGETQYF | TGTGCCAGCAGCTTGGCCATCCGGGGGGGGCGCGGAGAGACCCAGTACTTC
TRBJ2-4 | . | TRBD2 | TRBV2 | CASSSGLSAKNIQYF | TGTGCCAGCAGTTCGGGACTATCAGCCAAAAACATTCAGTACTTC
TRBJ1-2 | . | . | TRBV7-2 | CASSPLTDYSF | TGTGCCAGCAGCCCCCTGACGGATTACAGCTTC
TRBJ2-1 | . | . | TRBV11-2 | CASSLSGGYNEQFF | TGTGCCAGCAGTCTTAGTGGCGGGTACAATGAGCAGTTCTTC
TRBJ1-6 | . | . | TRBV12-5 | CASGRGQFSSPLHF | TGTGCTAGTGGCCGAGGACAGTTTTCTTCACCCCTCCACTTT
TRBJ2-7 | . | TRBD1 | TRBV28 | CASSTLDRVGYEQYF | TGTGCCAGCAGTACCCTCGACAGGGTAGGCTACGAGCAGTACTTC
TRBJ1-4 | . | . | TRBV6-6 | CASNPVTGPNEKLFF | TGTGCCAGCAACCCTGTGACAGGTCCTAATGAAAAACTGTTTTTT
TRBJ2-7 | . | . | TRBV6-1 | CASSDRDGYEQYF | TGTGCCAGCAGTGACAGGGACGGATACGAGCAGTACTTC
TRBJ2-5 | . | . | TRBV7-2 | CASSLVRSLAETQYF | TGTGCCAGCAGCTTAGTGCGTAGCCTGGCGGAGACCCAGTACTTC
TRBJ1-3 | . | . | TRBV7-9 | CASSQDGPSGNTIYF | TGTGCCAGCAGCCAAGATGGGCCATCTGGAAACACCATATATTTT
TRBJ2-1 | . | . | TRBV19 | CASSEGAGGNEQFF | TGTGCCAGTAGTGAGGGGGCAGGAGGGAATGAGCAGTTCTTC
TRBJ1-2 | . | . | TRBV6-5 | CASSPEYRVAGGYTF | TGTGCCAGCAGTCCAGAATACAGGGTAGCCGGTGGCTACACCTTC
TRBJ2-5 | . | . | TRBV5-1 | CASSFGSGEETQYF | TGCGCCAGCAGCTTTGGGTCGGGGGAAGAGACCCAGTACTTC
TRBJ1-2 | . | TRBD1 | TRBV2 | CASRPPGTVYGYTF | TGTGCCAGCCGACCTCCCGGGACAGTTTATGGCTACACCTTC
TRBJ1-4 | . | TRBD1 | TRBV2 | CASSQMTGGGEKLFF | TGTGCCAGCAGTCAGATGACAGGGGGCGGTGAAAAACTGTTTTTT
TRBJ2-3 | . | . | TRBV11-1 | CASSSSPWARTDTQYF | TGTGCCAGCAGCTCGTCACCTTGGGCCCGCACAGATACGCAGTATTTT
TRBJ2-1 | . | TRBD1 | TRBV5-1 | CASSLGQDRGFYEQFF | TGCGCCAGCAGCTTGGGGCAGGACAGGGGGTTTTATGAGCAGTTCTTC
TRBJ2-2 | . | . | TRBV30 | CAWTNRDHRGLFF | TGTGCCTGGACCAACCGGGACCACCGGGGGCTGTTTTTT
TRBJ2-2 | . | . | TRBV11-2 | CASSFLQLNTGELFF | TGTGCCAGCAGCTTTTTACAGCTCAACACCGGGGAGCTGTTTTTT
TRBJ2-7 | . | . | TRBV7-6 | CASSLGGANEQYF | TGTGCCAGCAGCTTGGGGGGGGCCAACGAGCAGTACTTC
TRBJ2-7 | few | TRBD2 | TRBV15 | CATSRGLAGAYEQYF | TGTGCCACCAGCAGAGGACTAGCGGGGGCCTACGAGCAGTACTTC